These 2 T cell receptor beta chains originate from one sample sequenced in a study of Ad26.COV2.S vaccination and SARS-CoV-2 variants. Some clones are missing from TCRdb's copy, which holds only in-frame ones; the method was immunoSEQ multiplex PCR. The data contain some 450,000 clones, around 90% of them singletons. Treatment given: about 20 received Ad26.COV2.S at low or high dose, single or two shots; 5 received placebo; per-sample allocation not given. Sampling was performed 63 days after the first vaccine or placebo injection. Sequences were derived from peripheral blood, sampled in a trial of Ad26.COV2.S vaccine versus placebo. Source of these receptors: a person between 18 and 59 years old who received the Ad26.COV2.S COVID-19 vaccine or a placebo.

V gene TRBV28 combines with J gene TRBJ2-3; 9 bases are shared with TRBD1. CDR3 length: 15 amino acids. J gave up 4 bases and V 6 bases, and 8 bases lay outside the gene matches. The germline gives CDR1 MDHEN, CDR2 SYDVKM. The CDR3 spells CASSEPGQGADTQYF. CDR3 bases: TGTGCCAGCAGCGAGCCGGGACAGGGAGCAGATACGCAGTATTTT. The whole variable domain, remainder taken from reference TRBV28 and TRBJ2-3, is DVKVTQSSRYLVKRTGEKVFLECVQDMDHENMFWYRQDPGLGLRLIYFSYDVKMKEKGDIPEGYSVSREKKERFSLILESASTNQTSMYLCASSEPGQGADTQYFGPGTRLTVL.

This clone appeared once. Sequence at one end of the junction differs from germline and may be a read error. The chain employs TRBV4-2 and TRBJ2-5, with 11 bases matching TRBD2. The CDR3 covers 16 residues. Germline V CDR1 and CDR2: LGHNA, YNFKEQ. Here the CDR3 reads CASSQGELAGEEAQYF. CDR3 nucleotide sequence: TGTGCCAGCAGCCAAGGGGAACTAGCGGGAGAAGAGGCCCAGTACTTC.